This T cell receptor beta chain was identified during a study of blood T cells in healthy people across ages (dated by TCRdb to between 2015 and 2016). For the study in its entirety: In model experiments, template switching captured about one uniquely barcoded TCR beta cDNA molecule for every two T cells. Age-related changes in TCR beta repertoire diversity were measured in the study by deep sequencing normalized with unique cDNA molecular identifiers. The donors were divided into four age groups: young (average around 15 years), middle-aged (about 40), aged (around 67) and long-lived (roughly 88). To avoid experimental bias, donors of different ages were distributed randomly across sequencing lanes. Using the same blood draw, the study looked at two additional independent replicas of 1 million unique cDNA reads for two donors, one aged 18 to 30 and the other aged 80 or older. Results and caveats for the whole study, not just this receptor: Observed TCR beta diversity correlated strongly with the percentage of naive T cells measured by flow cytometry. Since profiling was done on bulk unsorted PBMCs, naive and antigen-experienced compartments could not be conclusively compared. Estimates of total diversity based on one million sequenced T cells were regarded as lower bounds and as underestimates. Compared with the aged group, the long-lived group had more naive CD4+ T cells, fewer expanded clones and increased TCR diversity, suggesting age selection. Because donor CMV infection status was unknown, age-related changes in expanded clonotypes were potentially confounded. As age increased, observed TCR beta diversity per million T cells dropped in a roughly linear way, and a significant reduction was already evident by age 40.

The method behind the library was 5' RACE. The second PCR ran for roughly 7 to 12 cycles and used a J-beta primer mix along with a sample-barcoded 5' primer. A unique molecular identifier was introduced onto each TCR beta cDNA molecule by a template-switch 5' adaptor carrying 12 random nucleotides. Each sample yielded at least 2.5 million CDR3-containing paired-end reads. First-strand cDNA was synthesized from all RNA with the Mint cDNA synthesis kit, primed by a TRBC-specific oligonucleotide. Following uracil-DNA glycosylase treatment, all cDNA underwent a first 18-cycle PCR with the universal primers M1SS and BC2_uni_R. The study's processing was this. For normalization, 1 million high-quality reads were randomly selected from each sample, with every read carrying a distinct molecular identifier. Instead of being binned into consensus sequences, reads with shared molecular identifiers were discarded. MiTCR, run with a Q25 quality threshold and the strictest error-elimination algorithm, handled CDR3 identification, clonotype clustering and error correction. A nonparametric unseen species model with Euler transformation was used to estimate a lower bound on total TCR beta diversity. TCRdb passed the public sequencing reads through fastp at Q25 and MiXCR, retaining productive beta sequences. Each CDR3 protein appears once, grouped with its most common genes and DNA. The V and J calls were not made by the authors but by TCRdb's processing. Within this sample are around 1,900,000 distinct CDR3 sequences, with roughly two fifths of them counted one time only. Together, the top ten hold about 21% of the sample.

The 39 donors, aged 6 to 90 years, were systemically healthy Caucasian individuals from Russia. Each donor gave ten milliliters of peripheral blood, drawn into EDTA-treated Vacutainer tubes. PBMCs were isolated by Ficoll-Paque density-gradient centrifugation, with at least 7 million obtained per sample. Total RNA was extracted from PBMCs with Trizol reagent, with at least 5.5 micrograms obtained per sample. For every donor, flow cytometry on a PBMC aliquot measured the percentage of naive CD45RAhigh/CD27high T cells. Concerning this clonotype: Its antigen is currently not known. No clone much larger than this one lies a single base away; base qualities are absent.

For CDR1 and CDR2, the germline V gene lists ENHRY and SYGVKD. Cut back by 4 bases and 5 bases, the V and J ends lie 14 bases apart. The CDR3, cysteine through phenylalanine, is 14 amino acids long. Only the CDR3 portion is preserved as DNA: 42 bases, with reading frame beginning at the first base. Input material: blood. This sequence uses TRBV10-3 and TRBJ1-1; the best D guess is TRBD1, with 5 bases matching. The sequence derives from a human donor in good health. The CDR3 protein is CAISASSGGTEAFF. The sequence in DNA is TGTGCCATCAGTGCTTCGTCGGGGGGAACTGAAGCTTTCTTT.